This TCR beta chain was observed in a study of T cells in narcolepsy. Findings and caveats of the study: Autoreactive HCRT-specific and TRIB2-specific clonotypes were marked in same-patient CSF-versus-blood CD4+ comparisons.

Here immunoSEQ multiplex PCR was the method, and the copy in TCRdb shows in-frame clones only, minus some. The data contain roughly 30,000 clones, more than 65% of them singletons. Remarks on this clone: Its antigen remains unknown.

This TCR was sampled from a human donor in good health. What was sequenced was memory (CD45RA-) CD4+ T cells from blood.

Here the CDR3 DNA reads TGTGCCAGCAGCTTGGGTATTCGATTAACAGTTCTTGATAATTCACCCCTCCACTTT. This codes for CASSLGIRLTVLDNSPLHF. V usage is TRBV5-5 and J usage is TRBJ1-6; D is undetermined. With 0 bases removed from V and 5 bases from J, the gap between germline ends came to 21 bases. The germline CDR1 and CDR2 sequences are SGHKS and YYEKEE (reference sequence). The CDR3 is 19 residues long.